This T cell receptor beta chain was found in a study of T-cell memory formation after mild COVID-19. TCRdb passed the 5' RACE reads through MiXCR, listing each CDR3 protein once. The sample contains about half a million distinct CDR3 sequences, 18% of which appear only once. CDR3 length: 15 amino acids. V shed 4 bases and J shed 2 bases, with 15 bases lying between them. The germline CDR1 and CDR2 sequences are SEHNR and FQNEAQ (reference sequence). This clonotype has ten or more counts. The chain has TRBV7-9 and TRBJ2-7; D gene unclear. This receptor was identified in an adult woman who had mild COVID-19 (a few samples of this study predate the infection). Cell type and time point are not known. Sequencing was carried out using PBMCs or a T cell subset sorted from them (not recorded which). CDR3 coding DNA: TGTGCCAGCAGCTCCAGCCGCGTTGGGGCCTACGAGCAGTACTTC. It is translated as CASSSSRVGAYEQYF.